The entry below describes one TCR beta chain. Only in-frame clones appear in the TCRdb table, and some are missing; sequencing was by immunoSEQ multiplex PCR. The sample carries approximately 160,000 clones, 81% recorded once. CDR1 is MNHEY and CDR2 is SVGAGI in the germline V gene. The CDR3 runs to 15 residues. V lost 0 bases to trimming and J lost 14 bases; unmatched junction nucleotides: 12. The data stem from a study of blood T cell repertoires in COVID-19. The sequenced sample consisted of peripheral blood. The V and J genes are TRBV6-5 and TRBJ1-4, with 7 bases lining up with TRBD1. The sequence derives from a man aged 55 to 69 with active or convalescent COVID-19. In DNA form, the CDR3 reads TGTGCCAGCAGTTACTCGACAGGGAAGCCTTTTAATCTGTTTTTT. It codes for CASSYSTGKPFNLFF.